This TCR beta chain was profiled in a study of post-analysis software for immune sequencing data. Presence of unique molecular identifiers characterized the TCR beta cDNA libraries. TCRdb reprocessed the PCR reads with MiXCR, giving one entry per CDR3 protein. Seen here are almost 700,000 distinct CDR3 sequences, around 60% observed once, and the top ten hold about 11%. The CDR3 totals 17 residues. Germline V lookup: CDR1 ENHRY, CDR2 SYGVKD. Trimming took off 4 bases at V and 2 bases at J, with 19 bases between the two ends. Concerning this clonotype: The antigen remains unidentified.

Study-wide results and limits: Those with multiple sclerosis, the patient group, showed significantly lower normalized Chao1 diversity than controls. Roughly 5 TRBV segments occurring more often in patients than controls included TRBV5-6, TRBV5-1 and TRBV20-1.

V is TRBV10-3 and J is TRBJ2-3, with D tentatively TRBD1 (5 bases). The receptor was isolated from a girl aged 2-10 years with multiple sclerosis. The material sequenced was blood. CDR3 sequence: CAISGGSGLPITDTQYF. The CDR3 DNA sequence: TGTGCCATCAGTGGGGGCTCCGGGTTACCAATCACAGATACGCAGTATTTT.